This T cell receptor (beta chain) derives from a study of blood T cells in healthy people across ages. With a J-beta primer mix and a sample-barcoded 5' primer, a second PCR ran 7 to 11 cycles. TCRdb fed the 5' RACE reads into MiXCR, producing one record per CDR3 protein. In the table there are 780,000 or so distinct CDR3 sequences, roughly 56% of which are singletons. Points on this clonotype: Since no conserved phenylalanine or tryptophan closes the CDR3, a read error is the likely cause.

Germline assignment: CDR1 SGHRS and CDR2 YFSETQ. The CDR3 totals 14 residues. Sequencing was carried out using blood. The rearrangement links TRBV5-1 to TRBJ1-2; the D is unclear. The sequence was collected from a middle-aged man in good health. The CDR3 DNA is TGCGCCAGGAGCTTGGGCGTAGGGAACTATGGCTACACCTTA. It yields the protein CARSLGVGNYGYTL.